Presented here are 28 T cell receptor beta chains from one specimen sequenced in a study of blood T cell repertoires in COVID-19 (TCRdb year 2020). Receptor amplification or capture employed the immunoSEQ multiplex PCR assay. TCRdb's version of the immuneACCESS table is confined to in-frame rearrangements and falls short of the full clone set. An unresolved V gene accounts for under half of the shortfall where checked; the remainder is of unknown origin. This sample comprises about 300,000 clones, just over 85% of them detected only once. The ten top clones hold 3.5% to 4.5% of the sample. Sequenced input: PBMCs or T cells enriched from blood (not recorded which). The receptors derive from a man aged 30 to 45 who had recovered from COVID-19.

The chain recombines TRBV5-4 with TRBJ1-4; D not certain. Trimming took 4 bases from V and 4 from J, leaving 14 bases between them. Germline V gives CDR1 SGHNT, CDR2 YYREEE (reference sequence). The CDR3 is made up of 15 amino acids. In DNA form, the CDR3 reads TGTGCCAGCAGCCCCTCGAACAGCCATAATGAAAAACTGTTTTTT. It specifies CASSPSNSHNEKLFF.

The chain is built from TRBV5-1 and TRBJ2-2; 9 bases fit TRBD2. The germline V gene encodes CDR1 SGHRS and CDR2 YFSETQ. The CDR3 totals 16 residues. With V trimmed by 6 bases and J by 3 bases, 9 bases remained unmatched. The CDR3 DNA sequence: TGCGCCAGCAACCCGAGCGGGGGGTTGGACACCGGGGAGCTGTTTTTT. Translating it yields CASNPSGGLDTGELFF.

V and J are TRBV18 and TRBJ2-2, with D maybe TRBD1 (6 bases). V lost 3 bases to trimming and J lost 4 bases, with 18 bases between them. CDR1 is KGHSH, CDR2 LQKENI, per germline. This CDR3 has 17 residues. The CDR3: CASSPLSGGAGTGELFF. The CDR3 nucleotides are TGTGCCAGCTCACCGTTGTCTGGGGGCGCCGGCACCGGGGAGCTGTTTTTT.

This chain joins TRBV5-1 and TRBJ2-3; TRBD2 might be the D (6 bases). Germline CDR1 SGHRS, CDR2 YFSETQ. With 2 bases removed from V and 0 bases from J, the gap between germline ends came to 13 bases. CDR3 size: 16 residues. CDR3: CASSFVREWSTDTQYF. CDR3 DNA: TGCGCCAGCAGCTTCGTCCGGGAGTGGAGCACAGATACGCAGTATTTT.

The CDR3 spells CASSEDSTSLLFEKLFF. In DNA form, the CDR3 reads TGTGCCAGCAGTGAGGACAGTACATCCCTGCTTTTCGAAAAACTGTTTTTT. The chain is built from TRBV6-1 and TRBJ1-4; D might be TRBD1 (6 bases). There are 17 residues in the CDR3. Per germline, CDR1 MNHNS and CDR2 SASEGT. The germline V and J ends were trimmed by 3 bases and 8 bases, with 22 bases remaining between them.

The rearrangement links TRBV12-3 or TRBV12-4 to TRBJ1-1, with D maybe TRBD1 (5 bases). V lost 8 bases to trimming and J lost 5 bases, with 15 bases between them. The CDR3 consists of 13 residues. CDR3 region: CASRIAGSTEAFF. The CDR3 DNA reads TGTGCCAGCCGAATAGCAGGGTCGACTGAAGCTTTCTTT.

This rearrangement joins TRBV25-1 to TRBJ2-5; a weak D match, TRBD1 (5 bases). The CDR3 has 13 residues. V was shortened by 3 bases and J by 5 bases, with 10 bases between the two germline ends. Germline V gives CDR1 MGHDK, CDR2 SYGVNS. As DNA, the CDR3 is TGTGCCAGCAGTGATCCAGGGCGGGAGACCCAGTACTTC. The encoded protein is CASSDPGRETQYF. The complete variable domain, with remaining parts taken from reference TRBV25-1 and TRBJ2-5, reads EADIYQTPRYLVIGTGKKITLECSQTMGHDKMYWYQQDPGMELHLIHYSYGVNSTEKGDLSSESTVSRIRTEHFPLTLESARPSHTSQYLCASSDPGRETQYFGPGTRLLVL.

The chain combines TRBV6-5 with TRBJ2-7; D remains ambiguous. Germline assignment: CDR1 MNHEY and CDR2 SVGAGI. The CDR3 is made up of 16 amino acids. V lost 2 bases and J 2 bases, leaving 16 bases between the germline ends. The CDR3 protein is CASSYSGFPRPYEQYF. For the CDR3, the DNA is TGTGCCAGCAGTTACAGTGGGTTTCCCAGGCCCTACGAGCAGTACTTC.

The gene calls are TRBV2 and TRBJ2-3; maybe TRBD1 (6 bases). Germline loops: CDR1 SNHLY, CDR2 FYNNEI. The CDR3 contains 17 residues. V was shortened by 6 bases and J by 1 base, with 20 bases between the two germline ends. CDR3 sequence: CASSLTGTQPGTDTQYF. The CDR3 DNA reads TGTGCCAGCAGCCTCACAGGGACACAGCCTGGCACAGATACGCAGTATTTT.

This sequence joins TRBV5-4 and TRBJ2-5, with 7 bases identical to TRBD1. Trimming removed 6 bases from V and 4 bases from J; junction bases left unmatched: 12. Germline V gene data show CDR1 as SGHNT and CDR2 as YYREEE (reference sequence). The CDR3 has 15 residues. This CDR3 reads CASTIEGARGETQYF. DNA for the CDR3: TGTGCCAGCACCATCGAGGGGGCACGTGGAGAGACCCAGTACTTC. Full variable domain (outside the CDR3, taken from reference TRBV5-4 and TRBJ2-5): ETGVTQSPTHLIKTRGQQVTLRCSSQSGHNTVSWYQQALGQGPQFIFQYYREEENGRGNFPPRFSGLQFPNYSSELNVNALELDDSALYLCASTIEGARGETQYFGPGTRLLVL.

This clone was observed a single time. This chain links TRBV11-2 with TRBJ1-1; 7 nucleotides align to TRBD1. This CDR3 has 14 residues. After removal of 2 bases from V and 10 bases from J, the junction contained 10 bases not matched to a gene. In germline, CDR1 is SGHAT, CDR2 FQNNGV. The CDR3 is CASSLLVQGIRAFF. In DNA, the CDR3 is TGTGCCAGCAGCTTATTGGTACAGGGGATCCGAGCTTTCTTT.

The chain uses TRBV5-5 and TRBJ2-7; TRBD1 matches 7 bases. CDR1 SGHKS and CDR2 YYEKEE come from the germline V gene (reference sequence). The CDR3 spans 12 residues. Trimming removed 2 bases from V and 7 bases from J; junction bases left unmatched: 3. The DNA for the CDR3 is TGTGCCAGCAGCTTTACAGGGGAAGAGCAGTACTTC. Encoded protein: CASSFTGEEQYF.

The rearrangement joins TRBV11-2 to TRBJ1-2; 10 bases map to TRBD1. After removal of 7 bases from V and 8 bases from J, the junction contained 13 bases not matched to a gene. The CDR3 totals 15 residues. Germline CDR1 is SGHAT and CDR2 is FQNNGV. CDR3 in DNA: TGTGCCAGCACCATCGACCCGGGGACAGGGGACGGCTACACCTTC. Translation gives CASTIDPGTGDGYTF. The full variable domain, completed using reference TRBV11-2 and TRBJ1-2, is EAGVAQSPRYKIIEKRQSVAFWCNPISGHATLYWYQQILGQGPKLLIQFQNNGVVDDSQLPKDRFSAERLKGVDSTLKIQPAKLEDSAVYLCASTIDPGTGDGYTFGSGTRLTVV.

The table lists this clone with a count of one. This rearrangement joins TRBV19 to TRBJ2-7; D call uncertain. The V end was cut by 5 bases, the J end by 0 bases, with 11 bases between. Germline loops: CDR1 LNHDA, CDR2 SQIVND (reference sequence). This CDR3 region has 14 residues. DNA of the CDR3: TGTGCCAGTAGTCAAGCTGCTAACTCCTACGAGCAGTACTTC. Its translation is CASSQAANSYEQYF.

This chain uses TRBV19 with TRBJ1-2; maybe TRBD1 (5 bases). With 6 bases removed from V and 4 bases from J, the gap between germline ends came to 9 bases. The CDR3 has 12 residues. Germline CDR1 reads LNHDA; CDR2 reads SQIVND (reference sequence). The CDR3 DNA follows: TGTGCCAGTAGGATGGACACCTATGGCTACACCTTC. Translating it yields CASRMDTYGYTF.

The chain uses TRBV5-8 and TRBJ1-5; D perhaps matches TRBD1 (5 bases). Per the germline V gene, CDR1 is SGHTS and CDR2 is YDEGEE. V gave up 2 bases and J gave up 5 bases, with 11 bases separating them. The CDR3 has 14 residues. CDR3 bases: TGTGCCAGCAGCTTTGCGCAGGGTCATCAGCCCCAGCATTTT. Its protein product is CASSFAQGHQPQHF. Full variable domain (remainder filled in from reference TRBV5-8 and TRBJ1-5): EAGVTQSPTHLIKTRGQQATLRCSPISGHTSVYWYQQALGLGLQFLLWYDEGEERNRGNFPPRFSGRQFPNYSSELNVNALELEDSALYLCASSFAQGHQPQHFGDGTRLSIL.

The chain joins TRBV3-1 (or the pseudogene TRBV3-2) to TRBJ2-7; 7 nucleotides match TRBD2. V dropped 6 bases and J dropped 0; count of bases not matched to a gene: 5. The CDR3 has 14 residues. Per germline, CDR1 LGHDT and CDR2 YNNKEL (reference sequence). The CDR3 reads CASRGGSGSYEQYF. CDR3 DNA sequence: TGTGCCAGCAGGGGGGGGAGTGGCTCCTACGAGCAGTACTTC.

V and J are TRBV19 and TRBJ2-2; tentative D call: TRBD1 (5 bases). The germline CDR1 and CDR2 sequences are LNHDA and SQIVND (reference sequence). This CDR3 is built from 15 residues. V gave up 7 bases and J gave up 1 base, with 13 bases separating them. The chain's CDR3 is CASNPRQGNTGELFF. The CDR3 bases are TGTGCCAGTAATCCGCGTCAGGGGAACACCGGGGAGCTGTTTTTT.

The rearrangement links TRBV19 to TRBJ1-6; D unclear. The V gene lost 6 bases and the J gene lost 7 bases, with 10 bases spanning the gap. The V gene's germline CDR1 is LNHDA and CDR2 SQIVND (reference sequence). The CDR3 consists of 13 residues. CDR3 DNA sequence: TGTGCCAGTAGAGTAACAGAGAATTCACCCCTCCACTTT. Its protein is CASRVTENSPLHF. Complete variable domain (other parts from reference TRBV19 and TRBJ1-6): DGGITQSPKYLFRKEGQNVTLSCEQNLNHDAMYWYRQDPGQGLRLIYYSQIVNDFQKGDIAEGYSVSREKKESFPLTVTSAQKNPTAFYLCASRVTENSPLHFGNGTRLTVT.

The chain combines TRBV5-1 with TRBJ1-4; D is uncertain. V lost 0 bases, J lost 5 bases, and 8 bases lay in between. Germline loops: CDR1 SGHRS, CDR2 YFSETQ. This CDR3 has 14 amino acids. As DNA, the CDR3 is TGCGCCAGCAGCTTGGGAGGCGGGAATGAAAAACTGTTTTTT. Encoded protein: CASSLGGGNEKLFF. The full variable domain, its missing parts supplied by reference TRBV5-1 and TRBJ1-4, is KAGVTQTPRYLIKTRGQQVTLSCSPISGHRSVSWYQQTPGQGLQFLFEYFSETQRNKGNFPGRFSGRQFSNSRSEMNVSTLELGDSALYLCASSLGGGNEKLFFGSGTQLSVL.

V and J are TRBV4-1 and TRBJ2-3; TRBD1 matches at 8 bases. CDR3 size: 16 residues. Germline assignment: CDR1 MGHRA and CDR2 YSYEKL. Trimming removed 7 bases from V and 6 bases from J; junction bases left unmatched: 15. The CDR3 sequence: CASNRQGAITPDTQYF. CDR3 bases: TGCGCCAGCAATCGCCAGGGGGCCATTACCCCCGATACGCAGTATTTT.

The chain has TRBV5-6 and TRBJ2-1, with 7 bases lining up with TRBD1. The CDR3 sequence is 14 residues long. The junction had 3 bases not matched to a gene; V was cut back by 1 base and J by 5 bases. Germline CDR1 reads SGHDT; CDR2 reads YYEEEE. DNA for the CDR3: TGTGCCAGCAGCTTGCGACAGGGCCACAATGAGCAGTTCTTC. It translates to CASSLRQGHNEQFF.

About this clone itself: Other DNA sequences in the same sample also yield this CDR3. The CDR3 sequence: CASSPGLQETQYF. Written as DNA, the CDR3 is TGTGCCAGCTCCCCAGGATTACAGGAGACCCAGTACTTC. The rearrangement links TRBV18 to TRBJ2-5; D ambiguous. Germline V lookup: CDR1 KGHSH, CDR2 LQKENI. V lost 6 bases, J lost 5 bases, and 13 bases lay in between. CDR3 length: 13 residues.

CDR3 region: CASSLDPGIGYGYTF. The CDR3 coding sequence is TGTGCCAGCAGCTTAGATCCAGGGATAGGGTATGGCTACACCTTC. The J gene is TRBJ1-2, the V gene TRBV7-6, with a tentative D call TRBD1 (5 bases). The V gene lost 1 base and the J gene lost 5 bases, with 14 bases spanning the gap. Germline values: CDR1 SGHVS, CDR2 FNYEAQ. The CDR3 runs to 15 residues.

Regarding this clone: One end of the junction is discordant with germline, which a read error may explain. The rearrangement uses TRBV7-7 and TRBJ2-1; 9 bases fit TRBD2. CDR1 is SSHAT, CDR2 FNYEAQ, per germline (reference sequence). The CDR3 extends over 15 amino acids. In DNA form, the CDR3 reads TGTGCTAGCAGCTCGACTAGCGGTCCAAACAATGAGCAGTTCTTC. Its translation: CASSSTSGPNNEQFF. Filled out from reference TRBV7-7 and TRBJ2-1, the complete variable domain reads GAGVSQSPRYKVTKRGQDVTLRCDPISSHATLYWYQQALGQGPEFLTYFNYEAQPDKSGLPSDRFSAERPEGSISTLTIQRTEQRDSAMYRCASSSTSGPNNEQFFGPGTRLTVL.

The chain carries TRBV27 and TRBJ2-3; no clear D. The length of the CDR3 is 11 residues. Germline V CDR1 and CDR2: MNHEY, SMNVEV (reference sequence). With 5 bases removed from V and 3 bases from J, the gap between germline ends came to 3 bases. CDR3 region: CASSQTDTQYF. The CDR3 DNA reads TGTGCCAGCAGTCAAACAGATACGCAGTATTTT.

This sequence joins TRBV3-1 (or the pseudogene TRBV3-2) and TRBJ2-5, with 7 bases matching TRBD2. J was trimmed by 6 bases and V by 2 bases; bases with no gene match: 9. The CDR3 has 15 amino acids. The V gene's germline CDR1 is LGHDT and CDR2 YNNKEL (reference sequence). CDR3 loop: CASSQQGWGGKTQYF. For the CDR3, the DNA is TGTGCCAGCAGCCAACAAGGCTGGGGAGGGAAGACCCAGTACTTC.

The chain has TRBV18 and TRBJ2-7; 8 bases match TRBD2. The trim removed 4 bases at V and 1 base at J, leaving 6 bases unmatched. CDR3 length: 15 amino acids. Germline V lookup: CDR1 KGHSH, CDR2 LQKENI. The CDR3 loop is CASSRKLAESYEQYF. CDR3 DNA sequence: TGTGCCAGCTCACGGAAACTAGCGGAGTCCTACGAGCAGTACTTC.